Below are 5 T cell receptor beta chains sequenced from a single sample in a study of T cell responses to AZD1222 COVID-19 vaccine. Only in-frame clones appear in the TCRdb table, and some are missing; sequencing was by immunoSEQ multiplex PCR. The sample shows approximately 150,000 clones, around 90% of them seen only once. The input for sequencing was peripheral blood, taken 28 days after the second AZD1222 dose. The source is an adult who received the AZD1222 COVID-19 vaccine.

This clone was seen a handful of times. As DNA, the CDR3 is TGTGCCTGGGCCGGGACAGGGATATCACCCCTCCACTTT. Amino acids: CAWAGTGISPLHF. The J gene is TRBJ1-6, the V gene TRBV30, with 9 bases identical to TRBD1. CDR1 is GTSNPN, CDR2 SVGIG, per germline (reference sequence). V was clipped by 5 bases and J by 10 bases; unmatched bases: 6. The CDR3 extends over 13 amino acids.

The chain couples TRBV10-1 to TRBJ2-5; 11 bases align to TRBD1. Unmatched junction bases numbered 5, after V lost 3 bases and J lost 5 bases. The germline CDR1 and CDR2 sequences are WNHNN and SYGVQD (reference sequence). CDR3 size: 15 residues. CDR3 amino acids: CASSDGQGAWETQYF. The CDR3 DNA reads as TGCGCCAGCAGTGACGGACAGGGGGCGTGGGAGACCCAGTACTTC.

This chain links TRBV24-1 with TRBJ1-1; D ambiguous. The CDR3 is 13 residues long. The V end lost 4 bases, the J end lost 4 bases, and 9 bases lay between the germline ends. Germline CDR1 and CDR2: KGHDR and SFDVKD. The CDR3 nucleotides read TGTGCCACCAGTGAGTCATTAAGCACTGAAGCTTTCTTT. It is translated as CATSESLSTEAFF.

The V gene is TRBV6-1, the J gene TRBJ2-7; D unclear. Germline-derived CDR1 and CDR2 are MNHNS and SASEGT. Trimming shortened V by 3 bases and J by 0 bases, and 12 bases separated the two germline ends. This CDR3 contains 15 residues. This chain's CDR3 is CASSELGWPSYEQYF. Here the CDR3 DNA reads TGTGCCAGCAGTGAGTTAGGCTGGCCCTCCTACGAGCAGTACTTC.

The V gene is TRBV4-1, the J gene TRBJ1-2, with 9 bases fitting TRBD1. The V and J ends lost 0 bases and 7 bases, in that order; junction bases with no gene match: 6. The CDR3 has 15 residues. Germline values: CDR1 MGHRA, CDR2 YSYEKL. The CDR3 here is CASSQDAGTGIGYTF. The CDR3, as DNA: TGCGCCAGCAGCCAAGATGCCGGGACAGGGATTGGCTACACCTTC.